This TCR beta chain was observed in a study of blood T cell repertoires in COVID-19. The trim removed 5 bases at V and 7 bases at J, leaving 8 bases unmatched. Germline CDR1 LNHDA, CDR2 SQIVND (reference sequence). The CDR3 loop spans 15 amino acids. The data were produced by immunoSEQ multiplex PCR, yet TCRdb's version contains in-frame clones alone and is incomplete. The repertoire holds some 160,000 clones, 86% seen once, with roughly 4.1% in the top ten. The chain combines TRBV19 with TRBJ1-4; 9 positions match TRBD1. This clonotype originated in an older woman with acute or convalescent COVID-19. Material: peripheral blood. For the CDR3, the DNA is TGTGCCAGTAGTCCACGGGACAGGGCCTCTGAAAAACTGTTTTTT. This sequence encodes CASSPRDRASEKLFF.